This T cell receptor beta chain comes out of a study of blood T cells in healthy people across ages. This clonotype showed up just a few times. Using a J-beta primer mix together with a sample-barcoded 5' primer, a second PCR was run for about 6 to 11 cycles. TCRdb ran MiXCR on the 5' RACE reads and lists one entry per CDR3 protein. The sample holds fewer than 2,000,000 distinct CDR3 sequences, around 36% seen once. V was clipped by 2 bases and J by 4 bases, with 15 bases between them. Germline V gene data show CDR1 as SGHTA and CDR2 as FQGNSA. The CDR3 is 16 residues long. The chain joins TRBV7-2 to TRBJ2-1; maybe TRBD2 (5 bases). The sample taken for sequencing was blood. The receptor was isolated from a woman aged 25 to 39 in good health. The CDR3 DNA reads as TGTGCCAGCAGCTTAAGCGGCCCGGGCCTTTACAATGAGCAGTTCTTC. Protein product: CASSLSGPGLYNEQFF.